This TCR beta chain was sequenced during a study of blood T cells in healthy people across ages. Study-wide points: Age showed a roughly linear inverse relationship with TCR beta diversity per million T cells. More naive CD4+ cells and higher diversity marked long-lived donors relative to aged donors.

Together with a sample-barcoded 5' primer, a J-beta primer mix was included in a second PCR lasting roughly 6 to 12 cycles. With 12 random nucleotides, a template-switch adaptor tagged each individual cDNA molecule. TCRdb processed the 5' RACE reads anew with MiXCR; each CDR3 protein has one entry. The repertoire includes 650,000 to 950,000 distinct CDR3 sequences, approximately 44% of them detected once, and around 21% sits in the top ten. The CDR3 totals 16 residues. V lost 4 bases and J lost 3, with 19 bases in between. Germline CDR1 reads LGHDT; CDR2 reads YNNKEL (reference sequence). This clonotype has just a few counts. The antigen is unknown.

The chain couples TRBV3-1 to TRBJ2-7; weak D call: TRBD2 (6 bases). This TCR came from a man aged 55 to 70 in good health. The sample was blood. CDR3 nucleotide sequence: TGTGCCAGCAGCCTCATCGTCGGACTATCGCTCTACGAGCAGTACTTC. It is translated as CASSLIVGLSLYEQYF.